These T cell receptor beta chains were read from a single sample in a study of T-cell reconstitution after alpha-beta-depleted transplantation in children. TCRdb ran MiXCR on the PCR reads and lists one entry per CDR3 protein. The sample includes around 200,000 distinct CDR3 sequences, roughly 9% of them seen just once. Sample: PBMCs from the stem cell graft donor, taken from the stem cell graft. The source is a human donor who donated a stem cell graft to a child with acute lymphoblastic leukemia. Both conserved end residues are part of each CDR3. Fields, in order: V gene, D gene, J gene, clone size, CDR3 protein, CDR3 DNA. The D gene is left open where the match is weak. Part of the rows lack a size; the others show once, few, many or a class for expanded clones.

V gene: TRBV4-2
D gene: TRBD1
J gene: TRBJ2-7
clone size: many
CDR3 protein: CASSQASPTGTYEQYF
CDR3 DNA: TGTGCCAGCAGCCAAGCCTCGCCGACAGGGACCTACGAGCAGTACTTC

V gene: TRBV7-9
D gene: .
J gene: TRBJ1-2
clone size: few
CDR3 protein: CASSVNWGGYTF
CDR3 DNA: TGTGCCAGCAGCGTAAACTGGGGAGGCTACACCTTC

V gene: TRBV20-1
D gene: TRBD2
J gene: TRBJ2-2
clone size: few
CDR3 protein: CSARLITSGGAGELFF
CDR3 DNA: TGCAGTGCCCGCCTCATAACTAGCGGGGGGGCCGGGGAGCTGTTTTTT

V gene: TRBV7-8
D gene: .
J gene: TRBJ2-1
clone size: few
CDR3 protein: CASSSWRDSSYNEQFF
CDR3 DNA: TGTGCCAGCAGCTCCTGGAGGGACAGCTCCTACAATGAGCAGTTCTTC

V gene: TRBV29-1
D gene: .
J gene: TRBJ2-7
clone size: few
CDR3 protein: CSVEVSDTYEQYF
CDR3 DNA: TGCAGCGTTGAAGTTTCTGACACCTACGAGCAGTACTTC

V gene: TRBV25-1
D gene: .
J gene: TRBJ1-1
clone size: many
CDR3 protein: CASSDGVDTEAFF
CDR3 DNA: TGTGCCAGCAGTGATGGGGTTGACACTGAAGCTTTCTTT

V gene: TRBV7-9
D gene: TRBD1
J gene: TRBJ2-7
clone size: many
CDR3 protein: CASSQGGTGRVPYEQYF
CDR3 DNA: TGTGCCAGCAGCCAGGGAGGGACAGGGAGAGTCCCCTACGAGCAGTACTTC

V gene: TRBV12-3/TRBV12-4
D gene: .
J gene: TRBJ1-5
clone size: many
CDR3 protein: CASSSTGLNQPQHF
CDR3 DNA: TGTGCCAGCAGCTCCACAGGGCTCAATCAGCCCCAGCATTTT

V gene: TRBV5-1
D gene: TRBD1
J gene: TRBJ2-7
clone size: .
CDR3 protein: CASSLYFNGQGSYEQYF
CDR3 DNA: TGCGCCAGCAGCTTGTATTTTAATGGACAGGGTTCCTACGAGCAGTACTTC

V gene: TRBV5-6
D gene: .
J gene: TRBJ2-3
clone size: few
CDR3 protein: CASSLSLMGGDTQYF
CDR3 DNA: TGTGCCAGCAGCCTAAGCCTTATGGGGGGAGATACGCAGTATTTT

V gene: TRBV10-3
D gene: TRBD2
J gene: TRBJ2-2
clone size: .
CDR3 protein: CAISSGGGTGELFF
CDR3 DNA: TGTGCCATCTCAAGCGGGGGCGGCACCGGGGAGCTGTTTTTT

V gene: TRBV3-1
D gene: .
J gene: TRBJ1-6
clone size: few
CDR3 protein: CASSKDPGVSPLHF
CDR3 DNA: TGTGCCAGCAGCAAAGATCCAGGCGTCTCACCCCTCCACTTT

V gene: TRBV29-1
D gene: .
J gene: TRBJ1-4
clone size: few
CDR3 protein: CSGREKLFF
CDR3 DNA: TGCAGCGGCCGGGAAAAACTGTTTTTT

V gene: TRBV12-3/TRBV12-4
D gene: .
J gene: TRBJ1-1
clone size: .
CDR3 protein: CASSLGSEGVNTEAFF
CDR3 DNA: TGTGCCAGCAGTCTTGGTTCGGAGGGGGTGAACACTGAAGCTTTCTTT

V gene: TRBV7-9
D gene: .
J gene: TRBJ2-7
clone size: few
CDR3 protein: CASSLVSPLGLYEQYF
CDR3 DNA: TGTGCCAGCAGCTTAGTTAGCCCCCTGGGGCTCTACGAGCAGTACTTC

V gene: TRBV25-1
D gene: .
J gene: TRBJ2-2
clone size: .
CDR3 protein: CASSELTGANTGELFF
CDR3 DNA: TGTGCCAGCAGTGAATTAACGGGGGCGAACACCGGGGAGCTGTTTTTT

V gene: TRBV12-3/TRBV12-4
D gene: TRBD2
J gene: TRBJ2-1
clone size: .
CDR3 protein: CASSLFSGGAEYNEQFF
CDR3 DNA: TGTGCCAGCAGTTTATTTAGCGGGGGGGCTGAATACAATGAGCAGTTCTTC

V gene: TRBV5-1
D gene: TRBD1
J gene: TRBJ1-1
clone size: .
CDR3 protein: CASSPGTGVMNTEAFF
CDR3 DNA: TGCGCCAGCAGCCCCGGGACAGGGGTCATGAACACTGAAGCTTTCTTT

V gene: TRBV20-1
D gene: .
J gene: TRBJ1-1
clone size: .
CDR3 protein: CSVTGLGRSNTEAFF
CDR3 DNA: TGCAGTGTTACGGGCCTCGGGAGAAGTAACACTGAAGCTTTCTTT

V gene: TRBV29-1
D gene: TRBD2
J gene: TRBJ2-3
clone size: many
CDR3 protein: CSVVASGGFYTQYF
CDR3 DNA: TGCAGCGTTGTGGCTAGCGGGGGGTTTTATACGCAGTATTTT

V gene: TRBV29-1
D gene: .
J gene: TRBJ2-5
clone size: many
CDR3 protein: CSVETGRQETQYF
CDR3 DNA: TGCAGCGTTGAAACGGGGCGCCAAGAGACCCAGTACTTC

V gene: TRBV7-9
D gene: .
J gene: TRBJ1-1
clone size: .
CDR3 protein: CASSLFYTEAFF
CDR3 DNA: TGTGCCAGCAGCTTATTCTACACTGAAGCTTTCTTT

V gene: TRBV27
D gene: .
J gene: TRBJ1-3
clone size: many
CDR3 protein: CASSPLRGNTIYF
CDR3 DNA: TGTGCCAGCAGTCCCCTGCGTGGAAACACCATATATTTT

V gene: TRBV7-2
D gene: .
J gene: TRBJ2-1
clone size: many
CDR3 protein: CASSLASSYNEQFF
CDR3 DNA: TGTGCCAGCAGCTTGGCGAGCTCCTACAATGAGCAGTTCTTC

V gene: TRBV29-1
D gene: .
J gene: TRBJ1-1
clone size: few
CDR3 protein: CSVRRGWAEAFF
CDR3 DNA: TGCAGCGTGCGTCGGGGGTGGGCTGAAGCTTTCTTT

V gene: TRBV5-1
D gene: TRBD1
J gene: TRBJ2-7
clone size: many
CDR3 protein: CASSLAVRDRSYEQYF
CDR3 DNA: TGCGCCAGCAGCTTGGCGGTTCGGGACAGGAGTTACGAGCAGTACTTC